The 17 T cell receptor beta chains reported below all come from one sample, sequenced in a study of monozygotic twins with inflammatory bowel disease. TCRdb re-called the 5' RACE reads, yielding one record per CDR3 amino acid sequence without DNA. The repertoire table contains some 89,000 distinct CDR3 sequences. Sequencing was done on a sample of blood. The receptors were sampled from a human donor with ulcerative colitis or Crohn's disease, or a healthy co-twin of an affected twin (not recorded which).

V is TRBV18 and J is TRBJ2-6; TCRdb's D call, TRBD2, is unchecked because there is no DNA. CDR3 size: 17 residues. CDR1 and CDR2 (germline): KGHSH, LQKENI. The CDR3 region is CASSLGRPLTGANVLTF.

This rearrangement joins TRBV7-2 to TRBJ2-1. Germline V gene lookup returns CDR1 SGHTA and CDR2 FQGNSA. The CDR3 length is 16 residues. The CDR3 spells CASSLEQSSSYNEQFF.

CDR3 in amino acids: CASSSQTGYPGGYTF. This rearrangement joins TRBV7-2 to TRBJ1-2; TCRdb gives TRBD1 as the D gene, but with no DNA this cannot be confirmed. CDR1 and CDR2 from the germline V gene are SGHTA and FQGNSA. The CDR3 spans 15 residues.

CDR3 residues: CASSSPGLADNEQFF. The chain uses TRBV12-3 or TRBV12-4 and TRBJ2-1; the D gene TCRdb calls, TRBD2, cannot be checked with no DNA. This CDR3 region has 15 residues.

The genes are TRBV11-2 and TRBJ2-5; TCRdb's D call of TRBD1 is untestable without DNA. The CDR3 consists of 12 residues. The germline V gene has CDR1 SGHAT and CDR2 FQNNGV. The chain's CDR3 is CASSMGSQAQYF.

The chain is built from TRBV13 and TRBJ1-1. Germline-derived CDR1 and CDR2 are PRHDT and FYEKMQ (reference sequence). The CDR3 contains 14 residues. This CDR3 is CASSLGQRNTEAFF.

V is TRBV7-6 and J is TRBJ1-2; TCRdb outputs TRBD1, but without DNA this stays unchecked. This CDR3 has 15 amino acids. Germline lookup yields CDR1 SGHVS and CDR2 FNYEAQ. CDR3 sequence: CASSLRGDGNYGYTF.

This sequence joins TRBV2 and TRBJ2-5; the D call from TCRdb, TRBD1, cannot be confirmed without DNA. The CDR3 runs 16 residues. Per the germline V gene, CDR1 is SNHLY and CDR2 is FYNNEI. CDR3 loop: CASRGMTGGDQETQYF.

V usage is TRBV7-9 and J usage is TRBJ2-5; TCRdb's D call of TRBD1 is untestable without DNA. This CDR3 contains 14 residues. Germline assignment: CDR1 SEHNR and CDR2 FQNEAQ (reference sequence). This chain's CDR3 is CASSATGTGETQYF.

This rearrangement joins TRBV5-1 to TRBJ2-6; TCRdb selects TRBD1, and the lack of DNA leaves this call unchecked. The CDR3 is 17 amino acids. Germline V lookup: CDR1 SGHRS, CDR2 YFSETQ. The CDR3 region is CASSTGQDLSGANVLTF.

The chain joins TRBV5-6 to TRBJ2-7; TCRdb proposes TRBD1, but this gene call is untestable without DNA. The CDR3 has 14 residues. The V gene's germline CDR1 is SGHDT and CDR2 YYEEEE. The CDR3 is CASSWGTGEYEQYF.

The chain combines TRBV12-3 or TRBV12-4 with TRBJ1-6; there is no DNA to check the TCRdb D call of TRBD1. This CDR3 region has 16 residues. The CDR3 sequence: CASGPGYRGYNSPLHF.

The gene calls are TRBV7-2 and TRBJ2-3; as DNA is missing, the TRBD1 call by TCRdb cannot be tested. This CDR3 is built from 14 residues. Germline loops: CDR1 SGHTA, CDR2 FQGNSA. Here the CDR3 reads CASSFDRTTDTQYF.

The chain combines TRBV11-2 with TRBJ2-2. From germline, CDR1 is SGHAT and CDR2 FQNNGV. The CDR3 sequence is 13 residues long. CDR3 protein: CASSLVADGELFF.

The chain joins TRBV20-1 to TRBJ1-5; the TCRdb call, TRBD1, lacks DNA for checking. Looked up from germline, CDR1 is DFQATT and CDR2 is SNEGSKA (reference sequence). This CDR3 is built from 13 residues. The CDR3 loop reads CSVAGGAGQPQHF.

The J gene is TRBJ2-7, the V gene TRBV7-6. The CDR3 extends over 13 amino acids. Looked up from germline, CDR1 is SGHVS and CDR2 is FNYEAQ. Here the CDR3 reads CASSQREFYEQYF.

The CDR3 protein is CASKLDGHTQYF. The chain is built from TRBV6-5 and TRBJ2-3. This CDR3 has 12 amino acids. Germline CDR1 reads MNHEY; CDR2 reads SVGAGI.